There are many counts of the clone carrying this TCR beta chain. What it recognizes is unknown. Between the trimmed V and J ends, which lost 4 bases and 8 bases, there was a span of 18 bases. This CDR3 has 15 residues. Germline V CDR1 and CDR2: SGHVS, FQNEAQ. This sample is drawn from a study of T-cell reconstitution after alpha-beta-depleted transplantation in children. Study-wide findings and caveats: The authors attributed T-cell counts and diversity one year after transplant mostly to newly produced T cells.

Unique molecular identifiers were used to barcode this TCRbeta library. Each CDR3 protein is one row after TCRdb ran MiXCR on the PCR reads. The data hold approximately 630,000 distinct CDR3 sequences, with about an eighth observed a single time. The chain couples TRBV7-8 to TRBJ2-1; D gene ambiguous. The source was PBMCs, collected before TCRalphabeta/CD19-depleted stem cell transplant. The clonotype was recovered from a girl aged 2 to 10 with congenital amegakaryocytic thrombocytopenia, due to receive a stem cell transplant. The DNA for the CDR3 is TGTGCCAGCAGCTCCCCTTTTTCGCAAGGCGATGAGCAGTTCTTC. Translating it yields CASSSPFSQGDEQFF. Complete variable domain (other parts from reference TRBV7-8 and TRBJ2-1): GAGVSQSPRYKVAKRGQDVALRCDPISGHVSLFWYQQALGQGPEFLTYFQNEAQLDKSGLPSDRFFAERPEGSVSTLKIQRTQQEDSAVYLCASSSPFSQGDEQFFGPGTRLTVL.